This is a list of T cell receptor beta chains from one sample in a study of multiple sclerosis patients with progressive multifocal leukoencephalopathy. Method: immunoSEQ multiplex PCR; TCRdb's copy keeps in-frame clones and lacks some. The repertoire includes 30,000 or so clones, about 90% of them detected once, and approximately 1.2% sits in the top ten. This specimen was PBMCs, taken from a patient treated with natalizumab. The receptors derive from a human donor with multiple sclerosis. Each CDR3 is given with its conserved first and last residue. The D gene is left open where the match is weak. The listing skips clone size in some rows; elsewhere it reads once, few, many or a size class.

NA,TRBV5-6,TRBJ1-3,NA,TGTGCCAGCAGCTTGGAGGGGACGGCTGGAAACACCATATATTTT,CASSLEGTAGNTIYF
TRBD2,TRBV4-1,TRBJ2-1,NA,TGCGCCAGCAGCCCGACTAGCGGGGGGGGCCAACAGTTCTTC,CASSPTSGGGQQFF
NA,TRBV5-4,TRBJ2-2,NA,TGTGCCAGCAGCTTGGTTCGGGACTCGCGAAAAGGGGAGCTGTTTTTT,CASSLVRDSRKGELFF
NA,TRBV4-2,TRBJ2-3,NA,TGTGCCAGCAGCCAAGATCAGGCTAGCGGCACAGATACGCAGTATTTT,CASSQDQASGTDTQYF
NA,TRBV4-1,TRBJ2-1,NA,TGCGCCAGCAGCCAAGAGGCCAGGGCCTACAATGAGCAGTTCTTC,CASSQEARAYNEQFF
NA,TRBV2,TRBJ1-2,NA,TGTGCCAGCAGTGATGAGGACCCCAATGGCTACACCTTC,CASSDEDPNGYTF
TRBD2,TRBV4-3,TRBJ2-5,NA,TGCGCCAGCAGCCAAGATGGATTGCGGGGGGGCCACGAGACCCAGTACTTC,CASSQDGLRGGHETQYF
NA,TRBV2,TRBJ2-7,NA,TGTGCCAGCAGTGACAGTGGATACGAGCAGTACTTC,CASSDSGYEQYF
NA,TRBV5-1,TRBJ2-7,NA,TGCGCCAGCAGCTTGGAGGCAGCCTACGAGCAGTACTTC,CASSLEAAYEQYF
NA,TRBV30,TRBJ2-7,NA,TGTGCCTGGAGTCCGTCCTACGAGCAGTACTTC,CAWSPSYEQYF
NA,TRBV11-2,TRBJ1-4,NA,TGTGCCAGCAGCTTACGACGGGCGGCGGCGGTGGGTTCCAATGAAAAACTGTTTTTT,CASSLRRAAAVGSNEKLFF
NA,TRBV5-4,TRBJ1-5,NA,TGTGCCAGCAGCTTGGACGGGGAACAGCCCCAGCATTTT,CASSLDGEQPQHF
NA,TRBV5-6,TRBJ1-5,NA,TGTGCCAGCAGCTTGTCGAGGAATCAGCCCCAGCATTTT,CASSLSRNQPQHF
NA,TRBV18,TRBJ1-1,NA,TGTGCCAGCTCACCCCTGTTGACAGATCTGAACACTGAAGCTTTCTTT,CASSPLLTDLNTEAFF
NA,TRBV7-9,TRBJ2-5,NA,TGTGCCAGCAGCTTAGCCACAGGGCCAGAGACCCAGTACTTC,CASSLATGPETQYF
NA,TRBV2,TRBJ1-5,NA,TGTGCCAGCAGGGACGGAGACTATAGCAATCAGCCCCAGCATTTT,CASRDGDYSNQPQHF
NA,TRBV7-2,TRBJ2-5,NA,TGTGCCAGCAGCTTTAAAGAGACCCAGTACTTC,CASSFKETQYF
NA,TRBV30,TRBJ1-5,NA,TGTGCCTGGAGTGGGCCAGGAGTTAGCAATCAGCCCCAGCATTTT,CAWSGPGVSNQPQHF
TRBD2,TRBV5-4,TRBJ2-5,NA,TGTGCCAGCAGCTTACTGACTAGCGGAGGGGAGACCCAGTACTTC,CASSLLTSGGETQYF
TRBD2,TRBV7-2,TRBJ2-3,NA,TGTGCCAGCGGGCGTAGCGGGGATGCCTGGAATACGCAGTATTTT,CASGRSGDAWNTQYF
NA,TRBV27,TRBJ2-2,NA,TGTGCCAGCAGTTTACTGCGGACCCAGAACACCGGGGAGCTGTTTTTT,CASSLLRTQNTGELFF
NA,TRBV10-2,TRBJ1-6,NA,TGCGCCAGCAGTGAGTTCGGGGAGGGGCGCCTTTGGAATTCACCCCTCCACTTT,CASSEFGEGRLWNSPLHF
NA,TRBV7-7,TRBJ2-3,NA,TGTGCCAGCAGCGACGCTTTTGGGCTATCCTTCGGCACAGATACGCAGTATTTT,CASSDAFGLSFGTDTQYF
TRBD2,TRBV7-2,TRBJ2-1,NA,TGTGCCAGCAGCCTACGGACTAGCGACTACAATGAGCAGTTCTTC,CASSLRTSDYNEQFF
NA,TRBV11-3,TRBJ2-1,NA,TGTGCCAGCAGCTTAGCCGGGGCGTACAATGAGCAGTTCTTC,CASSLAGAYNEQFF
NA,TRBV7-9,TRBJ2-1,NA,TGTGCCAGCACGACAGGAGATGAGCAGTTCTTC,CASTTGDEQFF
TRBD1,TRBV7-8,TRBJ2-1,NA,TGTGCCAGCAGCTTAACTAGTGGGACAGGGCGGAACAATGAGCAGTTCTTC,CASSLTSGTGRNNEQFF
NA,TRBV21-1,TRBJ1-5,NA,TGTGCCAGCAACAAAAAGGCCAAGGGGAAGTACAATCAGCCCCAGCATTTT,CASNKKAKGKYNQPQHF
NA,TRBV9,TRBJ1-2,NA,TGTGCCAGCAGCGTAGGGGCAGGGTCTAACTATGGCTACACCTTC,CASSVGAGSNYGYTF
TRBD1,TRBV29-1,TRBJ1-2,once,TGCAGCGTTACAGGGGGCTTTAGCTATGGCTACACCTTC,CSVTGGFSYGYTF
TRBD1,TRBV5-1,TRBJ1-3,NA,TGCGCCAGCAGCTATGGGACAGGGAGCTCTGGAAACACCATATATTTT,CASSYGTGSSGNTIYF
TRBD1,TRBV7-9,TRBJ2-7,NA,TGTGCCAGCAGCTTAGGATGGGACAGGGAGTACGAGCAGTACTTC,CASSLGWDREYEQYF
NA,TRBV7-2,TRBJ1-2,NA,TGTGCCAGCAGCCAAACAGTAACCTATGGCTACACCTTC,CASSQTVTYGYTF